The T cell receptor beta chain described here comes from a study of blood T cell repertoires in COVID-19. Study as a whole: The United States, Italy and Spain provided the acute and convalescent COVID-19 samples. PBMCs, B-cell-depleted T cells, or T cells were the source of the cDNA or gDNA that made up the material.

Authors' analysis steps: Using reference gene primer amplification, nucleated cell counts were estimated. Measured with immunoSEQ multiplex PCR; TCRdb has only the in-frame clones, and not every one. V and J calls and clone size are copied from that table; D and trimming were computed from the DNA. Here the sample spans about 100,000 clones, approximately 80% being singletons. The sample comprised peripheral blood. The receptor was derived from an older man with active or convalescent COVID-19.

CDR3 amino acids: CASSLEGHIYEQYF. CDR3 in DNA: TGTGCCAGCAGTCTAGAGGGACATATCTACGAGCAGTACTTC. The chain combines TRBV28 with TRBJ2-7; tentative D call: TRBD1 (6 bases). Trimming removed 5 bases from V and 3 bases from J, with 14 bases in between. This CDR3 comprises 14 residues. CDR1 MDHEN and CDR2 SYDVKM come from the germline V gene.